This is a list of T cell receptor beta chains from one sample in a study of cytomegalovirus exposure and HLA in healthy donors. Profiled with immunoSEQ multiplex PCR; TCRdb holds only in-frame clones, not every one. The sample contains some 240,000 clones, about 86% of which appear only once. Sequencing was done on a sample of PBMCs. These receptors came from a woman in her twenties or thirties in good health and CMV-seropositive. Each CDR3 is given without its conserved first and last residue. Each record gives: CDR3 length, J gene, V gene, D gene, CDR3 protein. A D gene is named only where the DNA matches it firmly.

cdr3_length: 13
j_call: TRBJ1-1
v_call: TRBV10-3
d_call: TRBD1
cdr3_aa: AISVLTGGAAEAF

cdr3_length: 13
j_call: TRBJ2-7
v_call: TRBV11-2
d_call: TRBD2
cdr3_aa: ASSLGLAASYEQY

cdr3_length: 12
j_call: TRBJ1-1
v_call: TRBV5-1
d_call: TRBD1
cdr3_aa: ASSSDRVYTEAF

cdr3_length: 14
j_call: TRBJ2-1
v_call: TRBV6-1
d_call: TRBD2
cdr3_aa: ASSEDPLAGYNEQF

cdr3_length: 10
j_call: TRBJ2-5
v_call: TRBV21-1
d_call: -
cdr3_aa: ASSTEPETQY

cdr3_length: 13
j_call: TRBJ2-5
v_call: TRBV7-9
d_call: -
cdr3_aa: ASSLDGEVRETQY

cdr3_length: 10
j_call: TRBJ2-3
v_call: TRBV11-2
d_call: -
cdr3_aa: ASSPGTDTQY

cdr3_length: 13
j_call: TRBJ2-2
v_call: TRBV27
d_call: TRBD1
cdr3_aa: ASSTGTGSFGELF

cdr3_length: 8
j_call: TRBJ1-2
v_call: TRBV20-1
d_call: -
cdr3_aa: SAEGDGYT

cdr3_length: 11
j_call: TRBJ1-3
v_call: TRBV6-1
d_call: -
cdr3_aa: ASSQVPGNTIY

cdr3_length: 14
j_call: TRBJ2-1
v_call: TRBV15
d_call: TRBD2
cdr3_aa: ATSSPSSGNYNEQF

cdr3_length: 16
j_call: TRBJ1-6
v_call: TRBV30
d_call: -
cdr3_aa: AWSGESTVSSYNSPLH

cdr3_length: 13
j_call: TRBJ2-7
v_call: TRBV28
d_call: TRBD1
cdr3_aa: ASSLFDRGRGEQY

cdr3_length: 13
j_call: TRBJ2-7
v_call: TRBV28
d_call: -
cdr3_aa: ASTSRGRHSYEQY

cdr3_length: 13
j_call: TRBJ2-7
v_call: TRBV14
d_call: TRBD2
cdr3_aa: ASSQGLAVSYEQY

cdr3_length: 12
j_call: TRBJ2-3
v_call: TRBV10-3
d_call: TRBD1
cdr3_aa: AIRQGVSTDTQY

cdr3_length: 12
j_call: TRBJ2-3
v_call: TRBV30
d_call: -
cdr3_aa: AWSLSSNTDTQY

cdr3_length: 12
j_call: TRBJ2-5
v_call: TRBV5-4
d_call: TRBD1
cdr3_aa: ASSATGAQETQY

cdr3_length: 11
j_call: TRBJ1-2
v_call: TRBV6-6
d_call: TRBD1
cdr3_aa: ASSSTGQAGYT

cdr3_length: 11
j_call: TRBJ1-2
v_call: TRBV7-9
d_call: -
cdr3_aa: ASSSDSNYGYT

cdr3_length: 10
j_call: TRBJ1-2
v_call: TRBV18
d_call: -
cdr3_aa: ASSPPFQGYT

cdr3_length: 14
j_call: TRBJ2-6
v_call: TRBV28
d_call: TRBD2
cdr3_aa: ASRAGSGSGANVLT

cdr3_length: 12
j_call: TRBJ2-3
v_call: TRBV2
d_call: TRBD2
cdr3_aa: ASRRGGITDTQY

cdr3_length: 13
j_call: TRBJ2-7
v_call: TRBV27
d_call: TRBD1
cdr3_aa: ASSGIGTGSAEQY

cdr3_length: 13
j_call: TRBJ2-3
v_call: TRBV29-1
d_call: -
cdr3_aa: SVVYRVISSDTQY

cdr3_length: 16
j_call: TRBJ2-7
v_call: TRBV5-4
d_call: TRBD1
cdr3_aa: ASSLDRGHSGSAYEQY

cdr3_length: 11
j_call: TRBJ1-2
v_call: TRBV6-5
d_call: -
cdr3_aa: ASSKDRNYGYT

cdr3_length: 13
j_call: TRBJ2-7
v_call: TRBV5-4
d_call: TRBD2
cdr3_aa: ASSYIAGGDYEQY

cdr3_length: 12
j_call: TRBJ2-5
v_call: TRBV5-6
d_call: -
cdr3_aa: ASSLEFSGETQY

cdr3_length: 12
j_call: TRBJ1-1
v_call: TRBV9
d_call: TRBD1
cdr3_aa: ASNPGGVFTEAF

cdr3_length: 11
j_call: TRBJ1-2
v_call: TRBV28
d_call: TRBD1
cdr3_aa: ASSTDRGSGYT

cdr3_length: 11
j_call: TRBJ2-7
v_call: TRBV6-6
d_call: -
cdr3_aa: ASTHGTSYEQY

cdr3_length: 12
j_call: TRBJ2-1
v_call: TRBV30
d_call: TRBD2
cdr3_aa: ASTAGNSYNEQF

cdr3_length: 16
j_call: TRBJ2-2
v_call: TRBV19
d_call: TRBD2
cdr3_aa: ASSSLRLAGGRAGELF

cdr3_length: 11
j_call: TRBJ1-2
v_call: TRBV19
d_call: -
cdr3_aa: ASSPGGYYGYT

cdr3_length: 13
j_call: TRBJ1-1
v_call: TRBV19
d_call: -
cdr3_aa: ASSRVPGVNTEAF

cdr3_length: 11
j_call: TRBJ2-7
v_call: TRBV27
d_call: TRBD2
cdr3_aa: ASSLAGGYEQY

cdr3_length: 14
j_call: TRBJ1-1
v_call: TRBV5-1
d_call: TRBD1
cdr3_aa: ASSPKQGTLNTEAF

cdr3_length: 11
j_call: TRBJ1-5
v_call: TRBV30
d_call: -
cdr3_aa: AWSEDRGQPQH

cdr3_length: 11
j_call: TRBJ1-2
v_call: TRBV7-2
d_call: -
cdr3_aa: ASSLIGVYGYT

cdr3_length: 11
j_call: TRBJ2-3
v_call: TRBV4-1
d_call: -
cdr3_aa: ASSQESPDTQY

cdr3_length: 12
j_call: TRBJ2-3
v_call: TRBV12-5
d_call: -
cdr3_aa: ASGLETSTDTQY

cdr3_length: 12
j_call: TRBJ2-2
v_call: TRBV10-1
d_call: -
cdr3_aa: ASRLDRLTGELF

cdr3_length: 11
j_call: TRBJ2-7
v_call: TRBV15
d_call: -
cdr3_aa: ATSRAWTDEQY